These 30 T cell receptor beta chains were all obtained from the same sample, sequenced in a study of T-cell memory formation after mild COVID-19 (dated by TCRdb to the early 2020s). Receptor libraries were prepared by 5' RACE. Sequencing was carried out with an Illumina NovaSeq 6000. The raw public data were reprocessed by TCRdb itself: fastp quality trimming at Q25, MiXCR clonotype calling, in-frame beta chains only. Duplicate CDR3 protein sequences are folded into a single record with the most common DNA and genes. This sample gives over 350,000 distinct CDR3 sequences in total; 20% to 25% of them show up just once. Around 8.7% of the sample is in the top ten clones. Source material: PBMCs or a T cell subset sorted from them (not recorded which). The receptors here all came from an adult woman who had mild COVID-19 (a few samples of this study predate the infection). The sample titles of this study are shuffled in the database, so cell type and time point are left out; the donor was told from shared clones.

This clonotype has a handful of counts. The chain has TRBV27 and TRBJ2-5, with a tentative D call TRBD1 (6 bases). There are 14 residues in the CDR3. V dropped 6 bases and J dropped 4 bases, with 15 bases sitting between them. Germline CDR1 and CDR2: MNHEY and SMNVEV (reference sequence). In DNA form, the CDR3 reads TGTGCCAGCAGAACCTACGAGGACAGAGAGACCCAGTACTTC. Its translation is CASRTYEDRETQYF.

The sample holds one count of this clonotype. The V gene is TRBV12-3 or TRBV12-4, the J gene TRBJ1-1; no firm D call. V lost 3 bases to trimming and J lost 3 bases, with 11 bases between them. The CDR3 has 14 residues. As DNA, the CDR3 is TGTGCCAGCAGTTTGTCTCAGTCATACACTGAAGCTTTCTTT. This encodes CASSLSQSYTEAFF.

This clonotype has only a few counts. The CDR3, as DNA: TGTGCCAGCAGCTCTCCGATGTCGGAGCCGTCCTACGAGCAGTACTTC. Translation: CASSSPMSEPSYEQYF. This sequence joins TRBV7-8 and TRBJ2-7; D is ambiguous. Germline CDR1 SGHVS, CDR2 FQNEAQ. The CDR3 length is 16 residues. V shed 4 bases and J shed 1 base, with 17 bases lying between them.

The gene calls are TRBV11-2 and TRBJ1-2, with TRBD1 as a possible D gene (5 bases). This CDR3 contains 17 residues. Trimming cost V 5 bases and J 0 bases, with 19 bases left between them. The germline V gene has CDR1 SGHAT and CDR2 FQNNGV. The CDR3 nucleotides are TGTGCCAGCAGCCCCCAATCTTGGGGCTACGCTAACTATGGCTACACCTTC. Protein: CASSPQSWGYANYGYTF.

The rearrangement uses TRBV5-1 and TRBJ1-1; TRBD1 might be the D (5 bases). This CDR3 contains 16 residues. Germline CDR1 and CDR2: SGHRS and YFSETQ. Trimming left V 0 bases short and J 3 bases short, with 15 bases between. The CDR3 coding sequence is TGCGCCAGCAGCTTGGGACAGCCCTTGGGGTACACTGAAGCTTTCTTT. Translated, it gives CASSLGQPLGYTEAFF.

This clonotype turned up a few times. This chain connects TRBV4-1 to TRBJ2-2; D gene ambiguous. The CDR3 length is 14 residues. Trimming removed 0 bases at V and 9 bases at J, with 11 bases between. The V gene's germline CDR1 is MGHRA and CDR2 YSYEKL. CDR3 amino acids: CASSQEVVSRELFF. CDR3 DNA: TGCGCCAGCAGCCAAGAGGTAGTGTCCAGGGAGCTGTTTTTT.

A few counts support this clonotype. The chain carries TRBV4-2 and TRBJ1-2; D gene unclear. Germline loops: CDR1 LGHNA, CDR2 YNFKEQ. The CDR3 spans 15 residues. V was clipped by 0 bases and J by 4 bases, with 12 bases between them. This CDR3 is CASSQERGSFYGYTF. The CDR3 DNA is TGTGCCAGCAGCCAAGAGCGAGGGTCCTTCTATGGCTACACCTTC.

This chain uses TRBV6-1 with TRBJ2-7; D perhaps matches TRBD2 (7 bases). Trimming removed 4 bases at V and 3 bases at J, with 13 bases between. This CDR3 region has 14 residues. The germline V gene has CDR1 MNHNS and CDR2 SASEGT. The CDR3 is CASSGGGWRYEQYF. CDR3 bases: TGTGCCAGCAGTGGGGGGGGCTGGCGCTACGAGCAGTACTTC.

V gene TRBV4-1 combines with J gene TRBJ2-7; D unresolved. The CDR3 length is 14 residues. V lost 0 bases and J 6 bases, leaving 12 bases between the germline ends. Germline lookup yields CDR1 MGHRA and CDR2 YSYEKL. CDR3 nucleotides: TGCGCCAGCAGCCAAGAAAGCCTATATACCGAGCAGTACTTC. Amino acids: CASSQESLYTEQYF.

The CDR3 DNA reads as TGTGCCAGCTCATCCGGGACTAGCGGGATCAATGAGCAGTTCTTC. This codes for CASSSGTSGINEQFF. V is TRBV18 and J is TRBJ2-1, with 13 positions matching TRBD2. V dropped 5 bases and J dropped 6; count of bases not matched to a gene: 4. The CDR3 covers 15 residues. CDR1 is KGHSH and CDR2 is LQKENI in the germline V gene.

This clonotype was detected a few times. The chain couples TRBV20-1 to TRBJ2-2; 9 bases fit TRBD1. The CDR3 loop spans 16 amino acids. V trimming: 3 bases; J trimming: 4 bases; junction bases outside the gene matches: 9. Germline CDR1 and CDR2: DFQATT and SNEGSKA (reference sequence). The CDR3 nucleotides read TGCAGTGCTAGGGCTGGACAGGGGATGGCCACCGGGGAGCTGTTTTTT. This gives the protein CSARAGQGMATGELFF.

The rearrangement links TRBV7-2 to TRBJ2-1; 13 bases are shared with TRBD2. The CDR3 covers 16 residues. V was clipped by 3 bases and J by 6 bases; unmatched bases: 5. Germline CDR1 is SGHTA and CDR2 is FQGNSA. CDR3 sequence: CASSLGLAGLGNEQFF. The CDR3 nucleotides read TGTGCCAGCAGCTTGGGACTAGCGGGATTAGGCAATGAGCAGTTCTTC. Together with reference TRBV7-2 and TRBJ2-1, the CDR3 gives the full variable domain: GAGVSQSPSNKVTEKGKDVELRCDPISGHTALYWYRQSLGQGLEFLIYFQGNSAPDKSGLPSDRFSAERTGGSVSTLTIQRTQQEDSAVYLCASSLGLAGLGNEQFFGPGTRLTVL.

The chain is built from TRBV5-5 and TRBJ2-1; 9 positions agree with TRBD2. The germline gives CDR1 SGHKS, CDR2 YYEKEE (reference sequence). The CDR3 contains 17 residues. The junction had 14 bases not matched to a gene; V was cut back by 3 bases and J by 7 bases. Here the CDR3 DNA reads TGTGCCAGCAGCTCCCTCTGGGCTAGCGGGGCTCCAAATGAGCAGTTCTTC. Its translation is CASSSLWASGAPNEQFF.

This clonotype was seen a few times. The CDR3 here is CAISEGLAGDYNEQFF. CDR3 coding DNA: TGTGCCATCAGTGAGGGACTAGCGGGGGACTACAATGAGCAGTTCTTC. This rearrangement joins TRBV10-3 to TRBJ2-1; TRBD2 matches 13 bases. CDR1 and CDR2 from the germline V gene are ENHRY and SYGVKD. V was pared by 2 bases and J by 3 bases, with 1 base of the junction left unmatched. The CDR3 length is 16 residues.

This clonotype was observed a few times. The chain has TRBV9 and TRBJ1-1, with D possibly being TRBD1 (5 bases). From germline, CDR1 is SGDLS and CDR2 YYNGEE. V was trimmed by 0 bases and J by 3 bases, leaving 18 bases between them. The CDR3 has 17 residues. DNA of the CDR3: TGTGCCAGCAGCGTAGCCGGCCAACAGGCCCACCACACTGAAGCTTTCTTT. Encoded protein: CASSVAGQQAHHTEAFF.

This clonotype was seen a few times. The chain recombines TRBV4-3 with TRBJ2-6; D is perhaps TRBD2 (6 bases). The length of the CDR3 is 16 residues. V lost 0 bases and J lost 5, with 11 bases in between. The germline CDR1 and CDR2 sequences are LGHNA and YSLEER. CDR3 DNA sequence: TGCGCCAGCAGCCAAGATGGGGAGGCGAGGGCCAACGTCCTGACTTTC. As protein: CASSQDGEARANVLTF.

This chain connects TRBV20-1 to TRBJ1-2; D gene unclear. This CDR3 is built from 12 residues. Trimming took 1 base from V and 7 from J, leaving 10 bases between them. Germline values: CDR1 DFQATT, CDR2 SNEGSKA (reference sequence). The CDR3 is CSARVLQSGYTF. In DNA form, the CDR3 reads TGCAGTGCTAGAGTTTTGCAGAGTGGCTACACCTTC.

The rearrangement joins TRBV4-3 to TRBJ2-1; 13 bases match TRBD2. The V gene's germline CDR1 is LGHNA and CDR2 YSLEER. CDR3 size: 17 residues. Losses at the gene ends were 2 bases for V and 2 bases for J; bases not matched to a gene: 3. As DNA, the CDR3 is TGCGCCAGCAGCCAAACAGGGACTAGCGGGACCTACAATGAGCAGTTCTTC. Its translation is CASSQTGTSGTYNEQFF.

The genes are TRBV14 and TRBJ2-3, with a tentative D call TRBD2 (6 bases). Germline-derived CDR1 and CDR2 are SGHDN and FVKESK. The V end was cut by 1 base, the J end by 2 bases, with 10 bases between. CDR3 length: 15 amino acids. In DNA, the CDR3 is TGTGCCAGCAGCCAAGTGGGAGGCCTCACAGATACGCAGTATTTT. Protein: CASSQVGGLTDTQYF. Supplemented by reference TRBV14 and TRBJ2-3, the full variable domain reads EAGVTQFPSHSVIEKGQTVTLRCDPISGHDNLYWYRRVMGKEIKFLLHFVKESKQDESGMPNNRFLAERTGGTYSTLKVQPAELEDSGVYFCASSQVGGLTDTQYFGPGTRLTVL.

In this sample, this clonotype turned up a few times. The CDR3 nucleotides read TGCGCCAGCAGCTTGGCCCTTAGCACAGATACGCAGTATTTT. Protein product: CASSLALSTDTQYF. The chain uses TRBV5-1 and TRBJ2-3; D call uncertain. V lost 0 bases to trimming and J lost 0 bases, with 5 bases between them. Per the germline V gene, CDR1 is SGHRS and CDR2 is YFSETQ. There are 14 residues in the CDR3.

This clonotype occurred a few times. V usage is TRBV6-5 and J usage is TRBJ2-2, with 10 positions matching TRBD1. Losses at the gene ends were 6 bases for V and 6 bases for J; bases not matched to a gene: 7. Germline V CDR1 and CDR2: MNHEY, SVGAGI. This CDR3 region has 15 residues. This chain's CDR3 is CASSTGTGASGELFF. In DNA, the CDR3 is TGTGCCAGCAGCACCGGGACAGGGGCGTCCGGGGAGCTGTTTTTT.

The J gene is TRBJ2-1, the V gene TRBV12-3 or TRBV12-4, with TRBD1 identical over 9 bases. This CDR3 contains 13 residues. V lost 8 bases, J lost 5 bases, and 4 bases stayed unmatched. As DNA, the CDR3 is TGTGCCAGCGGCCGGGACAGGGACAATGAGCAGTTCTTC. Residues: CASGRDRDNEQFF.

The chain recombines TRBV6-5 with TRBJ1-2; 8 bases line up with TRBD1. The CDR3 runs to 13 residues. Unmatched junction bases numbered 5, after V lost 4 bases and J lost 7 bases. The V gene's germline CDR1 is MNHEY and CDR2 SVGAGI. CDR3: CASSWGTGGGYTF. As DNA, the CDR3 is TGTGCCAGCAGTTGGGGAACAGGGGGTGGCTACACCTTC.

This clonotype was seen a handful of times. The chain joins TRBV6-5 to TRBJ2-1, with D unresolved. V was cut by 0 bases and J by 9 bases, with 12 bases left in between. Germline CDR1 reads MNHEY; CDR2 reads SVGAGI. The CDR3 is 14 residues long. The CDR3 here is CASSYSTSSPEQFF. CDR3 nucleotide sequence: TGTGCCAGCAGTTACTCGACCAGTTCGCCTGAGCAGTTCTTC.

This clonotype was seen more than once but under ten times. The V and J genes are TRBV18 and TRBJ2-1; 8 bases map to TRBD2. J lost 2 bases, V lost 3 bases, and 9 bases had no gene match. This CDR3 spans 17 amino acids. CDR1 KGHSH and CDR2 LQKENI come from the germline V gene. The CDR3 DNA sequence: TGTGCCAGCTCACCGCCCTCCGGCGGGGGGACCTACAATGAGCAGTTCTTC. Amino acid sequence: CASSPPSGGGTYNEQFF.

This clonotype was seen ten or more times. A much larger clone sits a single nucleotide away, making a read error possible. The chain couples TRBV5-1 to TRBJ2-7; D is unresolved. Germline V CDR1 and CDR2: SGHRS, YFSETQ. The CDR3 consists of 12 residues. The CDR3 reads CASSVSSYEQYF. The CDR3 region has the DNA TGTGCCAGCAGCGTGAGCTCCTACGAGCAGTACTTC.

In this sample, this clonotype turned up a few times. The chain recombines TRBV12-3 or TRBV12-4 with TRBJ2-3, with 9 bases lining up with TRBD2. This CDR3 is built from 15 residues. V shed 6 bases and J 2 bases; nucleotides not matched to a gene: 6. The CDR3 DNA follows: TGTGCCAGCAGAGGCCTAGCGGGACCCACAGATACGCAGTATTTT. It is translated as CASRGLAGPTDTQYF.

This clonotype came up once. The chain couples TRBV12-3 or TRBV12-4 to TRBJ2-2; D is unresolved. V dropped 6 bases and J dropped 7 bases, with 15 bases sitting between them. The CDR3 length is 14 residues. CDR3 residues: CASRFTGLNGELFF. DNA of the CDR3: TGTGCCAGCAGATTTACCGGGCTGAACGGGGAGCTGTTTTTT.

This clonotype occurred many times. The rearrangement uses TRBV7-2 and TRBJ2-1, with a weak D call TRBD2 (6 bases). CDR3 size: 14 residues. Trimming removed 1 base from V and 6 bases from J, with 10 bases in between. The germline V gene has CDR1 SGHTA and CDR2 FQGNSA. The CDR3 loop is CASSLGRRGNEQFF. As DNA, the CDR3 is TGTGCCAGCAGCTTAGGTCGGCGGGGCAATGAGCAGTTCTTC.

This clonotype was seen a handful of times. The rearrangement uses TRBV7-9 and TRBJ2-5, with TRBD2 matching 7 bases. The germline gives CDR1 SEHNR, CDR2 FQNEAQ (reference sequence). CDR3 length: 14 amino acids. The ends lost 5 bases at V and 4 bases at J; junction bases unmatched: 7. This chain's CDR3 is CASSPGRVGETQYF. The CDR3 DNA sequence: TGTGCCAGCAGCCCAGGGAGGGTCGGAGAGACCCAGTACTTC.